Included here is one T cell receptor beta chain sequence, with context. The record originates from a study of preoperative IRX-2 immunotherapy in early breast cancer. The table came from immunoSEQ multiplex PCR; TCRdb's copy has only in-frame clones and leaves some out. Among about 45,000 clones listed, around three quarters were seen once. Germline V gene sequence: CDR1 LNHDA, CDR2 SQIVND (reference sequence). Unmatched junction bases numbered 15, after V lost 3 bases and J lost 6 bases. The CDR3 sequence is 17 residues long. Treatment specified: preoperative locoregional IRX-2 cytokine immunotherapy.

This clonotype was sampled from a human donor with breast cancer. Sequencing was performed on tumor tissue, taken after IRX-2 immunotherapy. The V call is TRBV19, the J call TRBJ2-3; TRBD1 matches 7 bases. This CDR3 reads CASSMRPTGWAEDTQYF. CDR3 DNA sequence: TGTGCCAGTAGTATGCGGCCGACAGGGTGGGCTGAGGATACGCAGTATTTT.